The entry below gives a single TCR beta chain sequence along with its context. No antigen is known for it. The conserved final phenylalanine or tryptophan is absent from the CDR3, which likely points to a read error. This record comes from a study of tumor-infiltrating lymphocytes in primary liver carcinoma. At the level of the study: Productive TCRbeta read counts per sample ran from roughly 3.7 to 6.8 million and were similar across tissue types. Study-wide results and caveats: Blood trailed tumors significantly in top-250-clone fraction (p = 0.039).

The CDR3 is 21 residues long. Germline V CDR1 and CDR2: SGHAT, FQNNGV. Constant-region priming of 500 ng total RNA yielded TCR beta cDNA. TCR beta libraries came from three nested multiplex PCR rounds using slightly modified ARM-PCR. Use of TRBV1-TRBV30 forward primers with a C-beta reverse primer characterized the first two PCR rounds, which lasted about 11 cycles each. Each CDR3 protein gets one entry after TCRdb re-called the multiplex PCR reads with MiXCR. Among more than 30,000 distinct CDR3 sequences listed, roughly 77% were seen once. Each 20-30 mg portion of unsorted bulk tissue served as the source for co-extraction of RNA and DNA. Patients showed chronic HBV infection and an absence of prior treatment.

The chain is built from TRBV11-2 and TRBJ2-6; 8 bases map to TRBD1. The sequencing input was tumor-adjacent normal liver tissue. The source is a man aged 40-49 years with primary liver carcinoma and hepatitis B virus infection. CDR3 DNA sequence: TGCGCCTGCAGCATGGGGGGAGACAGGGGCATTTCCCTCTCTGGGGCCAACGTCCTGACTGTC. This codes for CACSMGGDRGISLSGANVLTV.